What follows is one TCR beta chain and its context. Its specificity is not known. In TCRdb, the reads were re-called with MiXCR into one record per CDR3 protein. Altogether 600,000 to 700,000 distinct CDR3 sequences are present, roughly 30% being singletons, with the ten largest covering approximately 18%. The sample comes from a study of T cell repertoires in cytomegalovirus infection. At the level of the study: Public signatures in TCR beta pointed to CMV infection and matching HLA type.

Study-wide results and limits: Cumulative frequency (of public TCR beta family members) identified carriers of CMV plus the relevant HLA. Dominating the ex vivo response were TCR beta clonotypes that were CMV-specific and HLA-C-restricted.

The V and J ends lost 4 bases and 5 bases respectively, with 9 bases between them. Germline V gene data show CDR1 as SGHTA and CDR2 as FQGNSA. CDR3 length equals 13 residues. The chain is built from TRBV7-2 and TRBJ1-5, with D tentatively TRBD1 (5 bases). This receptor was obtained from a human donor in good health (CMV status not recorded). Some clones in this sample may be carry-over from other donors' samples. This material consisted of cultured PBMCs, taken from culture after CMV antigen stimulation. The CDR3 DNA follows: TGTGCCAGCAGCTCCTGGGGGGATCAGCCCCAGCATTTT. It is translated as CASSSWGDQPQHF.